This TCR beta chain was documented in a study of T cells in Graves' hyperthyroidism and ophthalmopathy. There were TCR beta CDR3 regions amplified from RNA transcripts. When the TCR CDR3 underwent first-round RT-PCR, the HTBI primer set was used. TCRdb recomputed calls from the multiplex PCR reads with MiXCR, one row per CDR3 protein. Among 280,000 or so distinct CDR3 sequences listed, approximately 14% were seen once. Ten or more counts support this clonotype. The CDR3 is 11 amino acids. Germline lookup yields CDR1 SGHAT and CDR2 FQNNGV. Trimming stripped 5 bases from V and 6 bases from J, with 8 bases between.

This clonotype originated in a woman aged 50 to 60 with Graves' hyperthyroidism that later progressed to Graves' ophthalmopathy. V is TRBV11-2 and J is TRBJ2-7; tentatively, D is TRBD2 (6 bases). Sequencing used blood. CDR3 sequence reads: CASSIGGEQYF. In DNA, the CDR3 is TGTGCCAGCAGCATCGGGGGCGAGCAGTACTTC.